The next 18 T cell receptor beta chains were all read from a single sample in a study of OX40 agonist ivuxolimab in advanced cancers. The repertoire was sequenced with immunoSEQ multiplex PCR; TCRdb's copy has only in-frame clones and lacks some. The sample comprises about 120,000 clones, around 87% of which are singletons, and around 0.57% rests with the top ten. This specimen consisted of CD4+ or CD8+ T cells sorted from blood, obtained in a trial of the OX40 agonist ivuxolimab. These receptors originate from an adult with an advanced solid tumor such as melanoma, head and neck, liver or kidney cancer.

The CDR3 sequence is CASILDRANEKLFF. DNA of the CDR3: TGTGCCAGCATCCTTGACAGGGCGAATGAAAAACTGTTTTTT. This chain links TRBV21-1 with TRBJ1-4; the table's D call of TRBD1 was not tested on the DNA. TRBV21-1 has pseudogene status. This CDR3 region has 14 residues.

V usage is TRBV18 and J usage is TRBJ1-4; D unclear. Germline assignment: CDR1 KGHSH and CDR2 LQKENI. The V gene lost 1 base and the J gene lost 5 bases, with 8 bases spanning the gap. This CDR3 region has 14 residues. The CDR3 DNA is TGTGCCAGCTCACCACGGCGGCAGAATGAAAAACTGTTTTTT. Protein sequence: CASSPRRQNEKLFF.

J is TRBJ1-2 and V is TRBV4-1; TRBD1 might be the D (5 bases). The CDR3 totals 16 residues. CDR1 is MGHRA and CDR2 is YSYEKL in the germline V gene. With 1 base removed from V and 8 bases from J, the gap between germline ends came to 20 bases. The CDR3 spells CASSQGRASADSGYTF. DNA of the CDR3: TGCGCCAGCAGCCAAGGCAGGGCCAGTGCCGACTCGGGCTACACCTTC.

V and J are TRBV19 and TRBJ2-3, with 7 nucleotides matching TRBD2. Germline V lookup: CDR1 LNHDA, CDR2 SQIVND (reference sequence). Losses at the gene ends were 10 bases for V and 5 bases for J; bases not matched to a gene: 6. The CDR3 has 12 residues. The CDR3 DNA reads as TGTGCCACCGCCACGGGGGGAGATACGCAGTATTTT. Translation gives CATATGGDTQYF.

V is TRBV28 and J is TRBJ2-5; 7 bases agree with TRBD1. CDR3 length equals 13 residues. The ends lost 6 bases at V and 3 bases at J; junction bases unmatched: 4. CDR1 and CDR2 from the germline V gene are MDHEN and SYDVKM. The CDR3 here is CASRARGKETQYF. The CDR3 DNA reads as TGTGCCAGCAGGGCCAGGGGGAAAGAGACCCAGTACTTC. Drawing the rest from reference TRBV28 and TRBJ2-5, the complete variable domain is DVKVTQSSRYLVKRTGEKVFLECVQDMDHENMFWYRQDPGLGLRLIYFSYDVKMKEKGDIPEGYSVSREKKERFSLILESASTNQTSMYLCASRARGKETQYFGPGTRLLVL.

The chain uses TRBV30 and TRBJ1-4; D is uncertain. The CDR3 loop spans 13 amino acids. CDR1 is GTSNPN, CDR2 SVGIG, per germline (reference sequence). Trimming shortened V by 0 bases and J by 8 bases, and 10 bases separated the two germline ends. CDR3 residues: CAWSVLEGEKLFF. The CDR3 DNA sequence: TGTGCCTGGAGTGTTCTAGAGGGCGAAAAACTGTTTTTT. The variable domain in full, with the rest retrieved from reference TRBV30 and TRBJ1-4, is SQTIHQWPATLVQPVGSPLSLECTVEGTSNPNLYWYRQAAGRGLQLLFYSVGIGQISSEVPQNLSASRPQDRQFILSSKKLLLSDSGFYLCAWSVLEGEKLFFGSGTQLSVL.

Only a few counts were recorded for this clone. The rearrangement joins TRBV16 to TRBJ2-7; 7 positions match TRBD2. Germline loops: CDR1 KGHSY, CDR2 FQNENV. The ends lost 4 bases at V and 6 bases at J; junction bases unmatched: 12. The CDR3 totals 15 residues. The CDR3 DNA sequence: TGTGCCAGCAGCCGAACTAGCGTCAGCGGAAGCGAGCAGTACTTC. Translating it yields CASSRTSVSGSEQYF.

The chain couples TRBV28 to TRBJ2-5; D is unresolved. The V gene's germline CDR1 is MDHEN and CDR2 SYDVKM. This CDR3 spans 13 amino acids. V was shortened by 3 bases and J by 5 bases, with 10 bases between the two germline ends. The CDR3 protein is CASSFPPEETQYF. The DNA of the CDR3 is TGTGCCAGCAGTTTTCCCCCCGAGGAGACCCAGTACTTC.

The J gene is TRBJ2-7, the V gene TRBV19; either TRBD1 or TRBD2 may supply D (5 bases each). V was pared by 9 bases and J by 7 bases, with 19 bases between. This CDR3 has 13 residues. CDR1 and CDR2 (germline): LNHDA, SQIVND (reference sequence). The chain's CDR3 is CASAVQGAREQYF. CDR3 coding DNA: TGTGCCAGCGCCGTTCAGGGAGCGAGGGAGCAGTACTTC.

In its sample, this clone was seen once. V usage is TRBV7-8 and J usage is TRBJ1-2; maybe TRBD1 (6 bases). V lost 5 bases, J lost 3 bases, and 10 bases lay in between. The CDR3 sequence is 13 residues long. CDR1 SGHVS and CDR2 FQNEAQ come from the germline V gene. The CDR3 loop is CASSIAGDYGYTF. The CDR3 DNA reads TGTGCCAGCAGCATTGCAGGGGACTATGGCTACACCTTC.

The genes are TRBV18 and TRBJ2-2; 8 bases map to TRBD1. The CDR3 loop spans 17 amino acids. CDR1 is KGHSH and CDR2 is LQKENI in the germline V gene. After removal of 2 bases from V and 3 bases from J, the junction contained 8 bases not matched to a gene. CDR3 nucleotides: TGTGCCAGCTCACCAAGACCCACAGGGGGTGACACCGGGGAGCTGTTTTTT. Protein sequence: CASSPRPTGGDTGELFF.

V gene TRBV15 combines with J gene TRBJ1-5; tentative D call: TRBD1 (6 bases). Looked up from germline, CDR1 is LNHNV and CDR2 is YYDKDF (reference sequence). The CDR3 has 15 residues. V was cut by 5 bases and J by 3 bases, with 14 bases left in between. The CDR3, as DNA: TGTGCCACCAGCGTTTCGGACAGCTTCAATCAGCCCCAGCATTTT. The encoded protein is CATSVSDSFNQPQHF.

J is TRBJ2-2 and V is TRBV5-1; perhaps TRBD1 as D (5 bases). CDR3 length equals 14 residues. CDR1 and CDR2 (germline): SGHRS, YFSETQ. Trimming stripped 0 bases from V and 7 bases from J, with 10 bases between. The CDR3 DNA sequence: TGCGCCAGCAGCTTGGCGACAGCCGACGGGGAGCTGTTTTTT. Protein sequence: CASSLATADGELFF.

This sequence joins TRBV19 and TRBJ1-3; D remains unclear. This CDR3 has 13 amino acids. V shed 5 bases and J shed 4 bases, with 9 bases lying between them. From germline, CDR1 is LNHDA and CDR2 SQIVND (reference sequence). CDR3 DNA sequence: TGTGCCAGTAGTGGAACCGGCGGAAACACCATATATTTT. Translated: CASSGTGGNTIYF.

The V gene is TRBV7-2, the J gene TRBJ2-1, with D maybe TRBD1 (6 bases). Per the germline V gene, CDR1 is SGHTA and CDR2 is FQGNSA. Trimming removed 1 base from V and 14 bases from J, with 18 bases in between. The CDR3 is made up of 14 amino acids. The CDR3 DNA is TGTGCCAGCAGCTTAGGAGGTACAGGGAACCGCGAGTTCTTC. Residues: CASSLGGTGNREFF.

The V and J genes are TRBV19 and TRBJ1-3, with a possible D match to TRBD1 (5 bases). The CDR3 has 15 residues. The V gene's germline CDR1 is LNHDA and CDR2 SQIVND (reference sequence). The V gene lost 3 bases and the J gene lost 3 bases, with 12 bases spanning the gap. CDR3 amino acids: CASSIGQGVGNTIYF. CDR3 DNA sequence: TGTGCCAGTAGTATCGGTCAAGGGGTTGGAAACACCATATATTTT.

The V call is TRBV5-5, the J call TRBJ1-6; maybe TRBD1 (5 bases). The CDR3 is 16 amino acids. Germline V gene lookup returns CDR1 SGHKS and CDR2 YYEKEE (reference sequence). The germline V and J ends were trimmed by 3 bases and 0 bases, with 10 bases remaining between them. DNA for the CDR3: TGTGCCAGCAGCTCCCAGGGAACCTCCTATAATTCACCCCTCCACTTT. It encodes CASSSQGTSYNSPLHF. Full variable domain (remainder filled in from reference TRBV5-5 and TRBJ1-6): DAGVTQSPTHLIKTRGQQVTLRCSPISGHKSVSWYQQVLGQGPQFIFQYYEKEERGRGNFPDRFSARQFPNYSSELNVNALLLGDSALYLCASSSQGTSYNSPLHFGNGTRLTVT.

The chain uses TRBV29-1 and TRBJ1-2; D is ambiguous. Deletions cut 4 bases from V and 1 base from J, with 10 bases between. The CDR3 extends over 13 amino acids. CDR1 and CDR2 from the germline V gene are SQVTM and ANQGSEA. The CDR3 DNA sequence: TGCAGCGTTGGCGGTGTCTTTAACTATGGCTACACCTTC. This translates into CSVGGVFNYGYTF.